These T cell receptor beta chains were read from a single sample in a study of cytomegalovirus exposure and HLA in healthy donors. TCRdb's table, derived via immunoSEQ multiplex PCR, lists solely in-frame clones and lacks some. In the table there are over 150,000 clones, 78% of which are singletons. The specimen was PBMCs. The receptor set was obtained from a woman aged 45-60 years in good health and CMV-seropositive. Each CDR3 is given with its conserved first and last residue. Each record gives: J gene, D gene, clone size, V gene, CDR3 protein, CDR3 DNA. D genes are given only for firm matches. Some rows have no size entry. The others give once, few or many, or a class for an expanded clone.

J gene: TRBJ2-7
D gene: NA
clone size: NA
V gene: TRBV5-6
CDR3 protein: CASTPAVGAGQYF
CDR3 DNA: TGTGCCAGCACCCCCGCGGTGGGGGCAGGGCAGTACTTC

J gene: TRBJ1-1
D gene: NA
clone size: NA
V gene: TRBV10-1
CDR3 protein: CASSGPTGLNTEAFF
CDR3 DNA: TGCGCCAGCAGTGGCCCAACAGGGTTGAACACTGAAGCTTTCTTT

J gene: TRBJ2-3
D gene: TRBD2
clone size: NA
V gene: TRBV18
CDR3 protein: CASSPPSGGLDTQYF
CDR3 DNA: TGTGCCAGCTCACCTCCCAGCGGGGGCTTAGATACGCAGTATTTT

J gene: TRBJ1-2
D gene: NA
clone size: once
V gene: TRBV2
CDR3 protein: CAGTASGYYGYTF
CDR3 DNA: TGTGCCGGTACAGCCTCAGGGTACTATGGCTACACCTTC

J gene: TRBJ2-5
D gene: NA
clone size: NA
V gene: TRBV11-2
CDR3 protein: CASRRQAQETQYF
CDR3 DNA: TGTGCCAGCAGGAGACAGGCCCAAGAGACCCAGTACTTC

J gene: TRBJ2-1
D gene: TRBD1
clone size: NA
V gene: TRBV7-8
CDR3 protein: CASSIGTADNEQFF
CDR3 DNA: TGTGCCAGCAGCATCGGGACAGCTGACAATGAGCAGTTCTTC

J gene: TRBJ2-1
D gene: TRBD1
clone size: NA
V gene: TRBV6-1
CDR3 protein: CASSTRDRGLDEQFF
CDR3 DNA: TGTGCCAGCAGTACTCGGGACAGGGGACTTGATGAGCAGTTCTTC

J gene: TRBJ1-1
D gene: NA
clone size: NA
V gene: TRBV7-2
CDR3 protein: CASSPDGGSEKLGF
CDR3 DNA: TGTGCCAGCAGCCCCGATGGGGGGTCGGAAAAACTAGGCTTT

J gene: TRBJ2-1
D gene: NA
clone size: NA
V gene: TRBV6-5
CDR3 protein: CASSYRGASYNEQFF
CDR3 DNA: TGTGCCAGCAGTTACCGCGGGGCTTCCTACAATGAGCAGTTCTTC

J gene: TRBJ1-3
D gene: NA
clone size: NA
V gene: TRBV2
CDR3 protein: CASSDRVGNTIYF
CDR3 DNA: TGTGCCAGCAGCGACAGAGTTGGAAACACCATATATTTT

J gene: TRBJ1-2
D gene: TRBD1
clone size: NA
V gene: TRBV27
CDR3 protein: CASREDRGNYGYTF
CDR3 DNA: TGTGCCAGCAGGGAGGACAGGGGGAACTATGGCTACACCTTC

J gene: TRBJ2-2
D gene: TRBD2
clone size: NA
V gene: TRBV11-2
CDR3 protein: CASSWRLAGGVNTGELFF
CDR3 DNA: TGTGCCAGCAGCTGGAGACTAGCGGGAGGCGTGAACACCGGGGAGCTGTTTTTT

J gene: TRBJ1-2
D gene: NA
clone size: NA
V gene: TRBV19
CDR3 protein: CASSLSPGGDYGYTF
CDR3 DNA: TGTGCCAGTAGCCTCTCCCCGGGGGGGGACTATGGCTACACCTTC

J gene: TRBJ1-6
D gene: NA
clone size: NA
V gene: TRBV6-1
CDR3 protein: CASRGLPSLHF
CDR3 DNA: TGTGCCAGCAGGGGACTTCCGAGCCTCCACTTT

J gene: TRBJ2-1
D gene: TRBD1
clone size: NA
V gene: TRBV30
CDR3 protein: CAWTGQGAKEQFF
CDR3 DNA: TGTGCCTGGACCGGACAGGGGGCTAAAGAGCAGTTCTTC

J gene: TRBJ2-7
D gene: TRBD2
clone size: NA
V gene: TRBV2
CDR3 protein: CASRTSGGTYEQYF
CDR3 DNA: TGTGCCAGCAGGACTAGCGGGGGAACCTACGAGCAGTACTTC

J gene: TRBJ1-4
D gene: NA
clone size: NA
V gene: TRBV30
CDR3 protein: CAWNPPGTNEKLFF
CDR3 DNA: TGTGCCTGGAACCCCCCGGGGACTAATGAAAAACTGTTTTTT

J gene: TRBJ2-2
D gene: NA
clone size: NA
V gene: TRBV11-2
CDR3 protein: CASSFPGTGELFF
CDR3 DNA: TGTGCCAGCAGTTTTCCGGGCACCGGGGAGCTGTTTTTT